This T cell receptor beta chain was sequenced for a study of CD8+ T cells in alopecia areata. Study-wide points: In scalp and blood during tofacitinib, many expanded lesional clones persisted.

Details on this clone: Its target is not known.

Indicated treatment: oral pan-JAK inhibitor, 5-10 mg twice daily. cDNA reverse transcribed from extracted RNA served as the sequencing template. Produced via immunoSEQ multiplex PCR; TCRdb's table is partial and in-frame only. The profile covers 200,000 to 250,000 clones, with 50% to 70% appearing a single time and around 1.5% taken by the ten largest. The J segment lost 7 bases and the V segment lost 6 bases, leaving 9 bases of the junction unmatched. Looked up from germline, CDR1 is SQVTM and CDR2 is ANQGSEA. The CDR3 is 13 residues long. The clonotype was recovered from a human donor with alopecia areata. Sequencing used CD4+ T cells sorted from blood, obtained at week 4, from a patient treated with tofacitinib. V gene TRBV29-1 combines with J gene TRBJ1-2, with 9 bases aligning to TRBD1. CDR3 bases: TGCAGCGTCAGGACAGGGGCGCTCCGTGGCTACACCTTC. This gives the protein CSVRTGALRGYTF.